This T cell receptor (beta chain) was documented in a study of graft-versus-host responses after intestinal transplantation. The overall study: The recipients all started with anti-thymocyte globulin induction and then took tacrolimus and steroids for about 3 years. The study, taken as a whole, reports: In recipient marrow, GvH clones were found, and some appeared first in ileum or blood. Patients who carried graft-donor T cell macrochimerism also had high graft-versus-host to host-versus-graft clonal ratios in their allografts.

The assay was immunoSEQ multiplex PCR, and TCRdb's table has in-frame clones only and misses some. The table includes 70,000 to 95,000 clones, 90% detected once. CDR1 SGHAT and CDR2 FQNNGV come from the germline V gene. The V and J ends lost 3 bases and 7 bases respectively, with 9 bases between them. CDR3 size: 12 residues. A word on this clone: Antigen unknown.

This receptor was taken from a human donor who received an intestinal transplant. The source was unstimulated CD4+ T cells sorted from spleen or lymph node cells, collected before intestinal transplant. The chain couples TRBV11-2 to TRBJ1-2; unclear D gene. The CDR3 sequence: CASSFDGVGYTF. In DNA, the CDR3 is TGTGCCAGCAGCTTTGACGGGGTTGGCTACACCTTC.